This note documents a single TCR beta chain sequence. The CDR3 runs 15 residues. Germline V gives CDR1 SNHLY, CDR2 FYNNEI. The ends were cut back, 7 bases at V and 9 bases at J, with 23 bases in the middle. Here immunoSEQ multiplex PCR was the method, and the copy in TCRdb shows in-frame clones only, minus some. The profile shows 700,000 or so clones, less than 80% of them singletons. These data are taken from a study of shared clonotypes between healthy human individuals. Across the whole study: Those who served as donors were two women and a few men between the ages of 18 and 49.

This clonotype originated in a woman aged 25 to 39 in good health. The source material was memory CD4+ T cells sorted from blood. The subset here: CD45RA-negative fraction. The genes are TRBV2 and TRBJ2-3; D is uncertain. CDR3 bases: TGTGCCAGCATGAGAGAGCGATCACGTAAAGAGACGCAGTATTTT. Protein sequence: CASMRERSRKETQYF.